Each of the 3 T cell receptor beta chains below was sequenced from the same sample in a study of T cell responses to AZD1222 COVID-19 vaccine. This table comes from immunoSEQ multiplex PCR, and its TCRdb copy is limited to in-frame clones, with some not included. The data contain about 84,000 clones, roughly 88% of them singletons. This specimen consisted of peripheral blood, obtained 28 days after the second AZD1222 dose. Receptor source: an adult who received the AZD1222 COVID-19 vaccine.

This clone was found a few times. V is TRBV9 and J is TRBJ1-1; possible D gene TRBD1, 6 bases. V lost 4 bases and J 0 bases, leaving 10 bases between the germline ends. Germline values: CDR1 SGDLS, CDR2 YYNGEE. There are 14 residues in the CDR3. The CDR3 DNA reads as TGTGCCAGCAGCAAGGAGGGGGTGAACACTGAAGCTTTCTTT. Translating gives CASSKEGVNTEAFF.

The rearrangement uses TRBV19 and TRBJ1-5; D gene uncertain. The CDR3 consists of 13 residues. Germline loops: CDR1 LNHDA, CDR2 SQIVND (reference sequence). The ends were cut back, 2 bases at V and 4 bases at J, with 6 bases in the middle. The CDR3 bases are TGTGCCAGTAGTATATCAATGAATCAGCCCCAGCATTTT. Translation gives CASSISMNQPQHF.

This clone occurred once. The rearrangement uses TRBV4-1 and TRBJ1-1; 10 nucleotides agree with TRBD1. CDR3 length: 17 residues. Germline trimming cut 1 base from V and 4 bases from J; bases unmatched to any gene: 9. Germline loops: CDR1 MGHRA, CDR2 YSYEKL. Here the CDR3 DNA reads TGCGCCAGCAGCCAAGCCGACAGGGGGCGAGGGGGCACTGAAGCTTTCTTT. It codes for CASSQADRGRGGTEAFF.